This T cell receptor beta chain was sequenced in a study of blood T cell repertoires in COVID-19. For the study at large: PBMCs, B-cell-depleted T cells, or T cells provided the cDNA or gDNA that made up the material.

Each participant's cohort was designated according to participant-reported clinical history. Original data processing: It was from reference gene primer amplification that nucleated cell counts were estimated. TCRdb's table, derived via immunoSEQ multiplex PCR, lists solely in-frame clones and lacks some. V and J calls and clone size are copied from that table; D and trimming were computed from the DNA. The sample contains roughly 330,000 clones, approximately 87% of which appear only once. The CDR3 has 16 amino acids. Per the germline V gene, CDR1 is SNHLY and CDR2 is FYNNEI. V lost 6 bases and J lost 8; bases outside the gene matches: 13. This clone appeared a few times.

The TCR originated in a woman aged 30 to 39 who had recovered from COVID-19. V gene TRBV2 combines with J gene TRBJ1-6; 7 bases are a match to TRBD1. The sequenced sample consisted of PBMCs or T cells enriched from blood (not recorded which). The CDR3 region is CASRDLDREVYSPLHF. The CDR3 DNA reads TGTGCCAGCAGGGATCTAGACAGGGAGGTGTATTCACCCCTCCACTTT.